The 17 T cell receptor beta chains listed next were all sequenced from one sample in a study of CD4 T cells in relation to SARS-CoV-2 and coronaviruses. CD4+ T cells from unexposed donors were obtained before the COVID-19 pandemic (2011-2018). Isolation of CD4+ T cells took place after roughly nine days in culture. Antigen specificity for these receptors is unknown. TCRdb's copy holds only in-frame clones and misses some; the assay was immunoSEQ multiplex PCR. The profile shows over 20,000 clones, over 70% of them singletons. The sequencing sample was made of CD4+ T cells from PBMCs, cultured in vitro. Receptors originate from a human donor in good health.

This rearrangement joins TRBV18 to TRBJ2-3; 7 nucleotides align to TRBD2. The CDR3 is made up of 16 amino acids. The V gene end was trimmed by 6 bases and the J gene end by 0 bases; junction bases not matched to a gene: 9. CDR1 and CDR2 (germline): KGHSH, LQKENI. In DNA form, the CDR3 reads TGTGCCAGCTCGCGCCGGGGGGACCCTAGCACAGATACGCAGTATTTT. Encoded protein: CASSRRGDPSTDTQYF.

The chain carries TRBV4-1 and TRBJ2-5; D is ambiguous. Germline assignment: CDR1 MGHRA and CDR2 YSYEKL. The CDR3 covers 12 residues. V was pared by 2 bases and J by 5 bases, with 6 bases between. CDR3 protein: CASSQKTETQYF. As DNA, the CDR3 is TGCGCCAGCAGCCAAAAGACGGAGACCCAGTACTTC.

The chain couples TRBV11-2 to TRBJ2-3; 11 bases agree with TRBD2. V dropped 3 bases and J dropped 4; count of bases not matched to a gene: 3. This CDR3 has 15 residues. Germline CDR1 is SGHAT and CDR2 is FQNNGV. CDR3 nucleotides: TGTGCCAGCAGCTTTAATAGCGGGGGGGCAGATACGCAGTATTTT. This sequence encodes CASSFNSGGADTQYF.

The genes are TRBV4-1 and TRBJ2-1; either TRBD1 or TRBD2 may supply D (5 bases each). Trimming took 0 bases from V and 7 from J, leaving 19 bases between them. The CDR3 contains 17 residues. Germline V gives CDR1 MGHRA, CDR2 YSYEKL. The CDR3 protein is CASSQDGSGRGNNEQFF. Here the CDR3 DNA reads TGCGCCAGCAGCCAAGATGGTTCAGGGCGAGGGAATAATGAGCAGTTCTTC.

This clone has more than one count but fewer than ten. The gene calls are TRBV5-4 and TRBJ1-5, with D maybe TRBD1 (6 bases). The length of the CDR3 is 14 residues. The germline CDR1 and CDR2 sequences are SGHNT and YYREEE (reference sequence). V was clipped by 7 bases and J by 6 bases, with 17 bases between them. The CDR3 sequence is CASGQVRGSQPQHF. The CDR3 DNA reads TGTGCCAGCGGCCAAGTAAGGGGGTCTCAGCCCCAGCATTTT.

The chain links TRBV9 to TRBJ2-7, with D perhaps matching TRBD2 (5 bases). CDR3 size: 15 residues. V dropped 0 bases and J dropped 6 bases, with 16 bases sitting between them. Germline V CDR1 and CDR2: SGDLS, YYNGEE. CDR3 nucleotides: TGTGCCAGCAGCGTAGGAGGGATAGGCTTAGGCGAGCAGTACTTC. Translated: CASSVGGIGLGEQYF.

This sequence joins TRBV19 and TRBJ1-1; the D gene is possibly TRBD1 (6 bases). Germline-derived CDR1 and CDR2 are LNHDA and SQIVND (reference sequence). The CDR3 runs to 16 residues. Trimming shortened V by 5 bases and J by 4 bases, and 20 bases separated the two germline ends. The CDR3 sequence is CASSFSSGGPSTEAFF. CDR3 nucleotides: TGTGCCAGTAGTTTCTCCTCGGGGGGGCCGAGCACTGAAGCTTTCTTT.

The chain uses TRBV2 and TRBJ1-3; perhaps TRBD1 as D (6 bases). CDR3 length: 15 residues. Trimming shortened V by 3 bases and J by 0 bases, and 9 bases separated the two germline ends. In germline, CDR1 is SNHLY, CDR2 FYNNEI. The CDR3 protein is CASSESQGSGNTIYF. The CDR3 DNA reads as TGTGCCAGCAGTGAGTCACAGGGCTCTGGAAACACCATATATTTT.

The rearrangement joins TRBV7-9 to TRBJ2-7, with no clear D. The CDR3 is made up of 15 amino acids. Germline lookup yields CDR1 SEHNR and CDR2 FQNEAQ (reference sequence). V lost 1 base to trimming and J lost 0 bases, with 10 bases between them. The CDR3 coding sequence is TGTGCCAGCAGCTTAGGTGGCACTCACTCCTACGAGCAGTACTTC. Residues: CASSLGGTHSYEQYF. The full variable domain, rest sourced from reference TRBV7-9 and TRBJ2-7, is DTGVSQNPRHKITKRGQNVTFRCDPISEHNRLYWYRQTLGQGPEFLTYFQNEAQLEKSRLLSDRFSAERPKGSFSTLEIQRTEQGDSAMYLCASSLGGTHSYEQYFGPGTRLTVT.

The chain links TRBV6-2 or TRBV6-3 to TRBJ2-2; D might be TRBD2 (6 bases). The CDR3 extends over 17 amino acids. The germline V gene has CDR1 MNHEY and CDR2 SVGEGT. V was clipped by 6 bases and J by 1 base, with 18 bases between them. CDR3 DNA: TGTGCCAGCAGCCCCTCGGGGGACTCGAGGAACACCGGGGAGCTGTTTTTT. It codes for CASSPSGDSRNTGELFF.

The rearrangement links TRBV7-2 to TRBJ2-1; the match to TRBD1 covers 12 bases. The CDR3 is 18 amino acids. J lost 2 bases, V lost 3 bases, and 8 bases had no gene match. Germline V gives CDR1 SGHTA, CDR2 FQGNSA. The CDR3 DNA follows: TGTGCCAGCAGCTTCGGGACGGGACAGGGGGCGGCCTACAATGAGCAGTTCTTC. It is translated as CASSFGTGQGAAYNEQFF. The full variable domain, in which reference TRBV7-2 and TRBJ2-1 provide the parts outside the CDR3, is GAGVSQSPSNKVTEKGKDVELRCDPISGHTALYWYRQSLGQGLEFLIYFQGNSAPDKSGLPSDRFSAERTGGSVSTLTIQRTQQEDSAVYLCASSFGTGQGAAYNEQFFGPGTRLTVL.

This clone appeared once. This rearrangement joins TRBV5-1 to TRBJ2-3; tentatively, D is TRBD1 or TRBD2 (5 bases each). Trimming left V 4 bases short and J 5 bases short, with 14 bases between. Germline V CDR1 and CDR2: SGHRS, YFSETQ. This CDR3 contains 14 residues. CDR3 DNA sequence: TGCGCCAGCAGCCTCGCCGGGGCAGGAGATACGCAGTATTTT. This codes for CASSLAGAGDTQYF.

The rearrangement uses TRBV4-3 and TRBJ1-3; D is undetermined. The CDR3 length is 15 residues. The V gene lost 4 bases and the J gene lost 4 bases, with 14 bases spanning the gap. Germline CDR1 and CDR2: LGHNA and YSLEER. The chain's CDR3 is CASSLVLAAGNTIYF. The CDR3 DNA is TGCGCCAGCAGCCTTGTCCTAGCCGCGGGAAACACCATATATTTT.

The CDR3 loop reads CASKSDTDTQYF. The CDR3 nucleotides are TGTGCCAGCAAAAGCGACACAGATACGCAGTATTTT. The rearrangement uses TRBV12-3 or TRBV12-4 and TRBJ2-3; D remains ambiguous. The length of the CDR3 is 12 residues. The V and J ends lost 7 bases and 2 bases respectively, with 7 bases between them.

CDR3 protein: CASSQVVIGVRWQFF. DNA of the CDR3: TGCGCCAGCAGCCAAGTAGTGATCGGCGTCCGTTGGCAGTTCTTC. The chain combines TRBV4-1 with TRBJ2-1; D not resolved. The CDR3 is made up of 15 amino acids. V lost 1 base, J lost 12 bases, and 19 bases lay in between. Germline V gene data show CDR1 as MGHRA and CDR2 as YSYEKL.

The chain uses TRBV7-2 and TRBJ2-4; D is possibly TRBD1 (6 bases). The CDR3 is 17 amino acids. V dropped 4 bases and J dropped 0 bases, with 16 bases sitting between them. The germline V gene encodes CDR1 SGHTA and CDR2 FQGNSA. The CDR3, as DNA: TGTGCCAGCAGCTCCTCCGGACAGCCTCTAGCCAAAAACATTCAGTACTTC. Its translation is CASSSSGQPLAKNIQYF.

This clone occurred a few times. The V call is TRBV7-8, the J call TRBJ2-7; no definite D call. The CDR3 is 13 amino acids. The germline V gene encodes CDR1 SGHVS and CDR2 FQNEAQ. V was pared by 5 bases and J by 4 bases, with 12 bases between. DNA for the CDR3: TGTGCCAGCAGCGTCCAGTTTGGGTACGAGCAGTACTTC. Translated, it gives CASSVQFGYEQYF.